The TCR beta chain described here comes from a study of human T cells and chemical hapten exposure. As for the study in general: Yields of TCR per sample differed, chiefly owing to small differences in pooled library volume. Study observations and caveats: Those TCRs sitting above 1 in 1000 frequency stayed the same with DPC sensitization. While controls formed fewer of them, expanded TCRs formed significantly more large CDR3 similarity clusters.

Indicated time point: patch test 2, 6 weeks after DPC sensitization. Noted treatment: therapeutic diphenylcyclopropenone sensitization with weekly scalp DPC. In its sample, this clonotype was seen many times. No antigen is known for it. Trimming took off 5 bases at V and 2 bases at J, with 13 bases between the two ends. This CDR3 has 14 amino acids. Germline V CDR1 and CDR2: SEHNR, FQNEAQ (reference sequence). A single record per CDR3 protein comes from TCRdb applying MiXCR to the RACE reads. The sample carries about 140,000 distinct CDR3 sequences, approximately 12% recorded once. V usage is TRBV7-9 and J usage is TRBJ2-7; a weak D match, TRBD2 (6 bases). The sample here was whole blood, taken in connection with sensitization to the hapten diphenylcyclopropenone (DPC). The sequence was collected from a woman aged 50 to 60 with alopecia areata. Some clones in this sample may be carry-over from other donors' samples. The CDR3 spells CASSPGDPPYEQYF. CDR3 nucleotides: TGTGCCAGCAGCCCGGGGGACCCTCCCTACGAGCAGTACTTC.